What follows are 20 T cell receptor beta chains derived from one specimen sequenced in a study of blood T cell repertoires in COVID-19. Profiled with immunoSEQ multiplex PCR; TCRdb holds only in-frame clones, not every one. The table lists under 200,000 clones, 65% to 85% of them singletons. The sequenced sample consisted of PBMCs or T cells enriched from blood (not recorded which). The receptors come from a middle-aged woman with acute COVID-19.

The rearrangement links TRBV5-6 to TRBJ1-1; no reliable D call. Per germline, CDR1 SGHDT and CDR2 YYEEEE. The CDR3 has 13 amino acids. V was trimmed by 4 bases and J by 3 bases, leaving 10 bases between them. CDR3 loop: CASSPYRDTEAFF. The CDR3 DNA reads as TGTGCCAGCAGCCCGTACAGAGACACTGAAGCTTTCTTT.

V is TRBV5-1 and J is TRBJ2-1; D possibly corresponds to TRBD2 (5 bases). V shed 4 bases and J shed 7 bases, with 21 bases lying between them. CDR3 size: 16 residues. Germline CDR1 SGHRS, CDR2 YFSETQ. Here the CDR3 reads CASSDGPEDTTNEQFF. The CDR3, as DNA: TGCGCCAGCAGCGACGGCCCGGAGGATACTACAAATGAGCAGTTCTTC.

The chain is built from TRBV5-1 and TRBJ1-4, with D unresolved. Trimming took 4 bases from V and 1 from J, leaving 8 bases between them. Germline loops: CDR1 SGHRS, CDR2 YFSETQ. This CDR3 region has 14 residues. The DNA for the CDR3 is TGCGCCAGCAGCCCCCGCGGAACTAATGAAAAACTGTTTTTT. As protein: CASSPRGTNEKLFF.

DNA of the CDR3: TGTGCCACTAAAGTTAAGACTAGCGGTAACAATGAGCAGTTCTTC. Translating gives CATKVKTSGNNEQFF. The chain employs TRBV10-3 and TRBJ2-1, with TRBD2 matching over 9 bases. Germline CDR1 and CDR2: ENHRY and SYGVKD. This CDR3 has 15 residues. V was clipped by 10 bases and J by 5 bases; unmatched bases: 12.

The CDR3 DNA follows: TGTGCCAGCTCACCAATAGACGGCGGGAACGAGCAGTACTTC. Protein sequence: CASSPIDGGNEQYF. This sequence joins TRBV18 and TRBJ2-7, with D possibly matching TRBD2 (6 bases). The ends were cut back, 2 bases at V and 5 bases at J, with 13 bases in the middle. Germline V lookup: CDR1 KGHSH, CDR2 LQKENI. The CDR3 is 14 amino acids.

This clone occurred once. DNA for the CDR3: TGTGCCAGTAGTACGACAGGGTCCACTGAAGCTTTCTTT. This codes for CASSTTGSTEAFF. This chain connects TRBV19 to TRBJ1-1; 7 bases are shared with TRBD1. Germline lookup yields CDR1 LNHDA and CDR2 SQIVND (reference sequence). The CDR3 extends over 13 amino acids. V lost 4 bases, J lost 4 bases, and 3 bases stayed unmatched.

The chain couples TRBV7-9 to TRBJ2-3, with 13 bases fitting TRBD2. Germline-derived CDR1 and CDR2 are SEHNR and FQNEAQ (reference sequence). V lost 10 bases, J lost 3 bases, and 4 bases stayed unmatched. The CDR3 totals 14 residues. CDR3 sequence reads: CATRTSGRTDTQYF. The CDR3 region has the DNA TGTGCCACCCGGACTAGCGGGAGAACAGATACGCAGTATTTT.

J is TRBJ2-1 and V is TRBV6-1, with D uncertain. Germline CDR1 MNHNS, CDR2 SASEGT. V was cut by 2 bases and J by 2 bases, with 13 bases left in between. The CDR3 contains 16 residues. Here the CDR3 reads CASSENVIATYNEQFF. Here the CDR3 DNA reads TGTGCCAGCAGTGAAAACGTCATAGCCACCTACAATGAGCAGTTCTTC.

The chain carries TRBV18 and TRBJ1-5; D is undetermined. The V gene lost 3 bases and the J gene lost 4 bases, with 7 bases spanning the gap. The CDR3 is 13 amino acids. From germline, CDR1 is KGHSH and CDR2 LQKENI. The DNA of the CDR3 is TGTGCCAGCTCACCTGATCGGAATCAGCCCCAGCATTTT. Protein: CASSPDRNQPQHF.

V and J are TRBV28 and TRBJ1-2; D unclear. V was trimmed by 0 bases and J by 2 bases, leaving 7 bases between them. CDR1 and CDR2 from the germline V gene are MDHEN and SYDVKM. The CDR3 covers 14 residues. The CDR3 DNA reads TGTGCCAGCAGTTTATGGGGCACCAACTATGGCTACACCTTC. Amino acids: CASSLWGTNYGYTF.

The chain couples TRBV7-2 to TRBJ1-2; a possible D gene is TRBD1 (5 bases). CDR3 length: 14 amino acids. CDR1 and CDR2 from the germline V gene are SGHTA and FQGNSA. V dropped 5 bases and J dropped 0 bases, with 10 bases sitting between them. CDR3 nucleotide sequence: TGTGCCAGCAGCCCAATGACAGCTAACTATGGCTACACCTTC. Protein sequence: CASSPMTANYGYTF. Filled out from reference TRBV7-2 and TRBJ1-2, the complete variable domain reads GAGVSQSPSNKVTEKGKDVELRCDPISGHTALYWYRQSLGQGLEFLIYFQGNSAPDKSGLPSDRFSAERTGGSVSTLTIQRTQQEDSAVYLCASSPMTANYGYTFGSGTRLTVV.

V usage is TRBV24-1 and J usage is TRBJ1-2; D remains ambiguous. CDR1 is KGHDR and CDR2 is SFDVKD in the germline V gene. Trimming cost V 4 bases and J 4 bases, with 6 bases left between them. This CDR3 spans 12 amino acids. The DNA of the CDR3 is TGTGCCACCAGTGACCCGGGCTATGGCTACACCTTC. It translates to CATSDPGYGYTF.

This chain uses TRBV7-9 with TRBJ2-3; the match to TRBD2 covers 8 bases. Trimming at V came to 5 bases and at J to 5 bases, leaving 3 bases not matched to a gene. CDR3 length equals 13 residues. CDR1 SEHNR and CDR2 FQNEAQ come from the germline V gene (reference sequence). The CDR3: CASSGLAEDTQYF. CDR3 sequence (DNA): TGTGCCAGCAGCGGACTAGCCGAAGATACGCAGTATTTT. Complete variable domain (other parts from reference TRBV7-9 and TRBJ2-3): DTGVSQNPRHKITKRGQNVTFRCDPISEHNRLYWYRQTLGQGPEFLTYFQNEAQLEKSRLLSDRFSAERPKGSFSTLEIQRTEQGDSAMYLCASSGLAEDTQYFGPGTRLTVL.

This rearrangement joins TRBV5-4 to TRBJ1-1; 10 positions agree with TRBD1. Trimming took 4 bases from V and 11 from J; bases not matched to a gene: 11. The CDR3 spans 14 residues. Germline CDR1 SGHNT, CDR2 YYREEE (reference sequence). CDR3 sequence: CASSGGQGGTGAFF. The CDR3 DNA reads TGTGCCAGCAGCGGCGGACAGGGGGGGACTGGGGCTTTCTTT. Looking up the rest from reference TRBV5-4 and TRBJ1-1 gives the full variable domain: ETGVTQSPTHLIKTRGQQVTLRCSSQSGHNTVSWYQQALGQGPQFIFQYYREEENGRGNFPPRFSGLQFPNYSSELNVNALELDDSALYLCASSGGQGGTGAFFGQGTRLTVV.

The gene calls are TRBV2 and TRBJ1-4, with D unclear. There are 14 residues in the CDR3. Germline-derived CDR1 and CDR2 are SNHLY and FYNNEI. V lost 8 bases, J lost 4 bases, and 14 bases lay in between. The chain's CDR3 is CASCPHRGNEKLFF. In nucleotides, the CDR3 is TGTGCCAGCTGTCCACATCGGGGTAATGAAAAACTGTTTTTT.

There are a few counts of this clone. V is TRBV2 and J is TRBJ2-1, with unresolved D. Germline V gene lookup returns CDR1 SNHLY and CDR2 FYNNEI. The V end was cut by 6 bases, the J end by 6 bases, with 6 bases between. The CDR3 spans 11 residues. As DNA, the CDR3 is TGTGCCAGCAGCTATGCCAATGAGCAGTTCTTC. Residues: CASSYANEQFF.

This CDR3 is CAGGTGATNTEAFF. In DNA, the CDR3 is TGTGCCGGGGGGACAGGGGCAACGAACACTGAAGCTTTCTTT. The chain carries TRBV6-5 and TRBJ1-1; TRBD1 matches at 10 bases. The V gene's germline CDR1 is MNHEY and CDR2 SVGAGI. After removal of 11 bases from V and 1 base from J, the junction contained 7 bases not matched to a gene. The CDR3 is 14 amino acids.

The genes are TRBV7-9 and TRBJ2-1, with TRBD2 matching over 9 bases. The V gene's germline CDR1 is SEHNR and CDR2 FQNEAQ (reference sequence). V dropped 5 bases and J dropped 4; count of bases not matched to a gene: 6. This CDR3 has 15 amino acids. In DNA form, the CDR3 reads TGTGCCAGCAGCAAACTAGCGGGCTCTTACAATGAGCAGTTCTTC. Translated: CASSKLAGSYNEQFF.

For this clone: Other DNA sequences from this sample encode an identical CDR3 as well. The gene calls are TRBV19 and TRBJ2-2; tentatively, D is TRBD1 (5 bases). Germline values: CDR1 LNHDA, CDR2 SQIVND (reference sequence). There are 15 residues in the CDR3. The V gene lost 1 base and the J gene lost 3 bases, with 9 bases spanning the gap. For the CDR3, the DNA is TGTGCCAGTAGTATAGGGGGCAGGTACACCGGGGAGCTGTTTTTT. It codes for CASSIGGRYTGELFF.

The chain carries TRBV30 and TRBJ1-3; TRBD1 agrees at 7 bases. Looked up from germline, CDR1 is GTSNPN and CDR2 is SVGIG (reference sequence). This CDR3 region has 14 residues. V lost 4 bases to trimming and J lost 0 bases; unmatched junction nucleotides: 3. The CDR3, as DNA: TGTGCCTGGACCAGGGGGGACTCTGGAAACACCATATATTTT. Its translation: CAWTRGDSGNTIYF.